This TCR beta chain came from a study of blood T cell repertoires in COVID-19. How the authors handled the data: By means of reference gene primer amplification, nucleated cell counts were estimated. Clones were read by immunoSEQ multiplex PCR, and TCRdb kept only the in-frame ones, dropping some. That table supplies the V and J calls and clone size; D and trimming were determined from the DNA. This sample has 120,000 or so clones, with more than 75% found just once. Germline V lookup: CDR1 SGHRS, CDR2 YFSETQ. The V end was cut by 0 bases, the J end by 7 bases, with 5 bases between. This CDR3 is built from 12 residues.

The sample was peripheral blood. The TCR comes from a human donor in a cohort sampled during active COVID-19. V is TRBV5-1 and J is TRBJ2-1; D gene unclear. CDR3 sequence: CASSLAGNEQFF. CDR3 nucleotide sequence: TGCGCCAGCAGCTTGGCGGGTAATGAGCAGTTCTTC.